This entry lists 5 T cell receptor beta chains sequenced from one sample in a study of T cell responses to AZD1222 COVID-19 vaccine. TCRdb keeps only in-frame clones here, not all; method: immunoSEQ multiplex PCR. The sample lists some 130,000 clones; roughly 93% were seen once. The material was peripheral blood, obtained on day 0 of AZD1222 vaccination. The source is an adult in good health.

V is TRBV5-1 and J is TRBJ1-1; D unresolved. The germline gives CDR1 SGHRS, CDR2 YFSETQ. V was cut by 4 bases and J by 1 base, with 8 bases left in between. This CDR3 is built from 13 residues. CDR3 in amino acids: CASSHDANTEAFF. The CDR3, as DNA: TGCGCCAGCAGCCACGATGCGAACACTGAAGCTTTCTTT.

As DNA, the CDR3 is TGTGCCAGCAGCGATGGTAATTCGCCCCAAGAGACCCAGTACTTC. Its translation is CASSDGNSPQETQYF. The rearrangement uses TRBV9 and TRBJ2-5; no firm D call. CDR1 and CDR2 from the germline V gene are SGDLS and YYNGEE. The CDR3 length is 15 residues. The V and J ends lost 3 bases and 1 base respectively, with 13 bases between them.

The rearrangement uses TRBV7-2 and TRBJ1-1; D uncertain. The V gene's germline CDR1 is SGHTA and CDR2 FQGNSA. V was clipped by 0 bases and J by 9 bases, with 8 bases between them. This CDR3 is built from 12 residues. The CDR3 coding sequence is TGTGCCAGCAGCTTAGCTGGGCGGAAAGCTTTCTTT. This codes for CASSLAGRKAFF.

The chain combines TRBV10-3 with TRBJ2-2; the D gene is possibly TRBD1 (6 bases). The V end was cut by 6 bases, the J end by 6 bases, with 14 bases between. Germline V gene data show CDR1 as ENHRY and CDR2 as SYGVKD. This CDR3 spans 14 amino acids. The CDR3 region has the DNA TGTGCCATCAGCGAAACAGGGACGGCCGGGGAGCTGTTTTTT. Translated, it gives CAISETGTAGELFF.

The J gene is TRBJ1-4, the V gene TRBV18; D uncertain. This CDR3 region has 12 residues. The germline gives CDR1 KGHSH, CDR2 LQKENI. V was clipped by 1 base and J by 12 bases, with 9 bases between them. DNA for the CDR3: TGTGCCAGCTCACCACAGGAGAAACAACTGTTTTTT. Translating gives CASSPQEKQLFF.